This is a list of T cell receptor beta chains from one sample in a study of cytomegalovirus exposure and HLA in healthy donors. Measured with immunoSEQ multiplex PCR; TCRdb has only the in-frame clones, and not every one. The table lists tens of thousands of clones, roughly 63% of them singletons. What was sequenced was PBMCs. These receptors were obtained from a boy younger than 18 in good health and CMV-seropositive. Both conserved end residues are part of each CDR3. Each record gives: J gene, V gene, D gene, clone size, CDR3 protein, CDR3 DNA. A D gene is named only where the DNA matches it firmly. Clone size appears in some rows only: once, few, many, or a class for an expanded clone.

TRBJ2-1,TRBV6-1,.,.,CASSGWTGLGGEQFF,TGTGCCAGCAGTGGCTGGACAGGCTTGGGGGGTGAGCAGTTCTTC
TRBJ2-1,TRBV11-1,.,.,CASSLVSQNYNEQFF,TGTGCCAGCAGCTTAGTGTCCCAGAACTACAATGAGCAGTTCTTC
TRBJ1-1,TRBV5-4,.,.,CASSSLSGATDEAFF,TGTGCCAGCAGCTCCCTTTCAGGGGCGACCGATGAAGCTTTCTTT
TRBJ1-1,TRBV19,TRBD1,few,CASSMNRGGVNTEAFF,TGTGCCAGTAGTATGAACAGGGGCGGGGTGAACACTGAAGCTTTCTTT
TRBJ2-5,TRBV5-1,TRBD2,.,CASNIGLAGTQETQYF,TGCGCCAGCAACATCGGACTAGCCGGGACCCAAGAGACCCAGTACTTC
TRBJ2-4,TRBV10-1,TRBD1,few,CASSESGQGGKNIQYF,TGCGCCAGCAGTGAGTCGGGACAGGGGGGCAAAAACATTCAGTACTTC
TRBJ2-7,TRBV6-5,.,.,CASSPLAGHHEQYF,TGTGCCAGCAGTCCCCTCGCGGGGCACCACGAGCAGTACTTC
TRBJ2-1,TRBV9,TRBD1,.,CASSVMGQANNEQFF,TGTGCCAGCAGCGTAATGGGACAGGCCAACAATGAGCAGTTCTTC
TRBJ2-3,TRBV5-1,.,.,CASSSGNTDTQYF,TGCGCCAGCAGCTCGGGAAACACAGATACGCAGTATTTT
TRBJ1-5,TRBV19,TRBD1,.,CASSTQTDRVERNQPQHF,TGTGCCAGTAGTACGCAAACAGACAGGGTTGAACGGAACCAGCCCCAGCATTTT
TRBJ1-5,TRBV7-6,.,few,CASSSSLRGPQHF,TGTGCCAGCAGCTCAAGCTTAAGAGGGCCCCAGCATTTT
TRBJ1-2,TRBV5-1,TRBD1,.,CASSLRQGSGGYTF,TGCGCCAGCAGCCTCCGACAGGGGTCGGGTGGCTACACCTTC
TRBJ1-2,TRBV6-1,TRBD1,once,CASSEDRGWDKGYTF,TGTGCCAGCAGTGAGGACAGGGGTTGGGATAAGGGCTACACCTTC
TRBJ2-5,TRBV29-1,TRBD2,few,CSAVAGGGGETQYF,TGCAGCGCCGTAGCGGGAGGAGGAGGAGAGACCCAGTACTTC
TRBJ2-7,TRBV6-1,.,.,CATRDGGVGEQYF,TGTGCCACCCGGGACGGGGGAGTGGGGGAGCAGTACTTC
TRBJ2-6,TRBV6-4,.,.,CASSMSPGQANVLTF,TGTGCCAGCAGTATGTCCCCTGGGCAGGCCAACGTCCTGACTTTC
TRBJ2-5,TRBV5-1,.,once,CASSPDASFGETQYF,TGCGCCAGCAGCCCCGATGCCAGTTTTGGAGAGACCCAGTACTTC
TRBJ1-2,TRBV5-4,TRBD1,.,CASSRKTGDKYGYTF,TGTGCCAGCAGTCGAAAAACAGGGGATAAGTATGGCTACACCTTC
TRBJ1-1,TRBV7-9,TRBD1,.,CASSPGQDGTEAFF,TGTGCCAGCAGCCCAGGACAGGATGGGACTGAAGCTTTCTTT
TRBJ1-1,TRBV6-6,TRBD1,.,CASSDSRGSTEAFF,TGTGCCAGCAGTGACTCCAGGGGGAGCACTGAAGCTTTCTTT
TRBJ2-7,TRBV7-9,TRBD1,.,CASSSGTGGYEQYF,TGTGCCAGCAGCTCCGGGACAGGGGGGTACGAGCAGTACTTC
TRBJ1-2,TRBV23-1,.,.,CASSQSLPRACYGYTF,TGCGCCAGCAGTCAATCACTGCCCAGGGCTTGCTATGGCTACACCTTC
TRBJ2-7,TRBV5-6,TRBD1,few,CASSKDRGLSYEQYF,TGTGCCAGCAGCAAAGACAGGGGATTAAGCTACGAGCAGTACTTC
TRBJ2-6,TRBV27,TRBD1,.,CASTRGTAGANVLTF,TGTGCCAGCACCAGGGGGACAGCTGGGGCCAACGTCCTGACTTTC
TRBJ1-2,TRBV5-6,.,.,CASSLDPRYGYTF,TGTGCCAGCAGCCTGGACCCCCGGTATGGCTACACCTTC
TRBJ1-1,TRBV7-9,.,once,CASSSGTEAFF,TGTGCCAGCAGCTCGGGCACTGAAGCTTTCTTT
TRBJ2-3,TRBV20-1,TRBD2,.,CSAEGTITQYF,TGCAGTGCGGAAGGGACTATTACGCAGTATTTT
TRBJ2-2,TRBV5-4,TRBD2,.,CASSPLGLAGEGGELFF,TGTGCCAGCAGCCCTCTGGGGCTAGCGGGAGAGGGCGGGGAGCTGTTTTTT
TRBJ1-1,TRBV5-1,.,once,CASSLGDSGGAFF,TGCGCCAGCAGCTTGGGGGACTCGGGGGGGGCTTTCTTT
TRBJ1-1,TRBV19,TRBD1,few,CASRRTGNTEAFF,TGTGCCAGTAGGCGGACAGGCAACACTGAAGCTTTCTTT
TRBJ1-2,TRBV14,.,few,CASSPSGRGYGYTF,TGTGCCAGCAGCCCCTCAGGGCGCGGTTATGGCTACACCTTC
TRBJ1-1,TRBV5-4,TRBD1,.,CASSADLQGVTEAFF,TGTGCCAGCAGCGCAGACCTACAGGGGGTGACTGAAGCTTTCTTT
TRBJ1-5,TRBV5-1,.,.,CASIRAIAGFNQPQHF,TGCGCCAGCATCCGGGCGATCGCAGGGTTCAATCAGCCCCAGCATTTT
TRBJ2-1,TRBV5-4,.,.,CASSVDTLSYNEQFF,TGTGCCAGCAGCGTAGATACCCTCTCCTACAATGAGCAGTTCTTC
TRBJ1-4,TRBV9,.,.,CASSVGMGRGGEKLFF,TGTGCCAGCAGCGTAGGTATGGGCAGGGGTGGAGAAAAACTGTTTTTT
TRBJ1-2,TRBV10-1,.,.,CASSQRRSDGYTF,TGCGCCAGCTCTCAAAGGAGGTCTGATGGCTACACCTTC
TRBJ2-3,TRBV7-2,.,.,CASKEYGYYTDTQYF,TGTGCCAGCAAAGAATACGGGTATTACACAGATACGCAGTATTTT
TRBJ2-3,TRBV5-6,.,.,CASSLASSRSTDTQYF,TGTGCCAGCAGCTTGGCTTCTAGCCGGAGCACAGATACGCAGTATTTT
TRBJ2-7,TRBV29-1,TRBD1,.,CSVQGASGYEQYF,TGCAGCGTACAGGGGGCATCGGGCTACGAGCAGTACTTC
TRBJ2-3,TRBV5-1,TRBD2,.,CASSRAGGPGDTQYF,TGCGCCAGCAGCCGTGCGGGAGGGCCAGGAGATACGCAGTATTTT
TRBJ1-1,TRBV10-3,TRBD1,.,CATGGQTFEAFF,TGTGCCACCGGGGGACAGACTTTTGAAGCTTTCTTT
TRBJ2-1,TRBV7-2,TRBD1,.,CASSHARTGLSYNEQFF,TGTGCCAGCAGCCATGCCCGGACAGGGCTTTCCTACAATGAGCAGTTCTTC
TRBJ2-7,TRBV6-5,.,.,CASSSPGSYEQYF,TGTGCCAGCAGTTCCCCGGGCTCCTACGAGCAGTACTTC
TRBJ1-2,TRBV27,TRBD1,.,CASSPTQGILVGYTF,TGTGCCAGCAGTCCAACACAGGGGATACTGGTGGGCTACACCTTC
TRBJ1-5,TRBV30,TRBD1,few,CAWSVPWAGGSWDQPQHF,TGTGCCTGGAGTGTACCCTGGGCAGGGGGCTCGTGGGATCAGCCCCAGCATTTT
TRBJ2-2,TRBV19,.,.,CASSIRLRGNTGELFF,TGTGCCAGTAGTATAAGGCTTCGGGGGAACACCGGGGAGCTGTTTTTT
TRBJ2-2,TRBV4-3,TRBD1,once,CASSQEGTGDTGELFF,TGCGCCAGCAGCCAAGAAGGGACAGGAGACACCGGGGAGCTGTTTTTT
TRBJ1-3,TRBV18,.,.,CASSPTASSGNTIYF,TGTGCCAGCTCACCGACAGCGAGCTCTGGAAACACCATATATTTT
TRBJ1-3,TRBV5-1,TRBD1,.,CASWTGETGNTIYF,TGCGCCAGCTGGACAGGGGAGACTGGAAACACCATATATTTT
TRBJ1-2,TRBV5-6,.,.,CASSFTGVGGYGYPF,TGTGCCAGCAGCTTCACGGGGGTCGGAGGCTATGGCTACCCCTTC
TRBJ2-1,TRBV27,TRBD2,.,CASSHSPGTSGIIEQFF,TGTGCCAGCAGCCACAGCCCCGGGACTAGTGGTATCATTGAGCAGTTCTTC
TRBJ2-5,TRBV7-3,TRBD2,once,CASSRTSGGQETQYF,TGTGCCAGCAGCAGGACTAGCGGGGGACAAGAGACCCAGTACTTC
TRBJ2-1,TRBV7-3,TRBD2,.,CASSPGTSGGEQFF,TGTGCCAGCAGCCCCGGGACTAGCGGTGGTGAGCAGTTCTTC
TRBJ2-7,TRBV6-1,TRBD1,.,CASSKPGQGFEQYF,TGTGCCAGCAGCAAGCCGGGACAGGGGTTCGAGCAGTACTTC
TRBJ1-5,TRBV19,TRBD1,few,CASSTTGGGQPQHF,TGTGCCAGTAGTACGACAGGGGGCGGGCAGCCCCAGCATTTT
TRBJ1-1,TRBV2,TRBD1,.,CASLRTGAAFF,TGTGCCAGCCTGCGGACAGGGGCCGCTTTCTTT
TRBJ1-4,TRBV6-5,.,.,CASSYQWPNEKLFF,TGTGCCAGCAGTTACCAGTGGCCTAATGAAAAACTGTTTTTT
TRBJ2-3,TRBV28,.,few,CASSLEKSAPDTQYF,TGTGCCAGCAGTTTGGAAAAAAGCGCCCCAGATACGCAGTATTTT
TRBJ2-3,TRBV5-4,.,.,CASSRGASTDTQYF,TGTGCCAGCAGCCGGGGGGCTAGCACAGATACGCAGTATTTT
TRBJ1-1,TRBV30,TRBD1,.,CAWRGTENTEAFF,TGTGCCTGGAGGGGGACAGAGAACACTGAAGCTTTCTTT